These T cell receptor beta chains were read from a single sample in a study of CD8+CD57+ T cells in acquired aplastic anemia. TCRdb re-called the reads with MiXCR, one entry per CDR3 protein. Of around 50,000 distinct CDR3 sequences listed, 55% to 70% are singletons. The sequencing sample was made of sorted CD4+, CD8+, or CD8+CD57+ T cells (not recorded which) from PBMCs. The source of these receptors is a human donor with aplastic anemia. Both conserved end residues are trimmed from each CDR3. Fields, in order: V gene, J gene, CDR3 protein.

TRBV2,TRBJ1-2,ASSEAGLGYGYT
TRBV24-1,TRBJ2-2,ATSVASGELF
TRBV6-1,TRBJ1-5,ASSPRGGGGQPQH
TRBV24-1,TRBJ2-3,ATSDFWQISTDTQY
TRBV15,TRBJ2-1,ATSRDRSYEQF
TRBV2,TRBJ2-7,ASRGGGLSEQY
TRBV10-3,TRBJ2-5,AISLVVGETQY
TRBV7-9,TRBJ1-1,ASSLPEGAGTEAF
TRBV6-1,TRBJ2-7,ASSEGAYEQY
TRBV29-1,TRBJ2-1,SVRSGQAKNEQF
TRBV9,TRBJ1-3,ASGGGPGNTIY
TRBV10-2,TRBJ2-1,AIGTSGPYNEQF
TRBV15,TRBJ2-1,ATRAGGSYNEQF
TRBV5-5,TRBJ1-1,ASSFGGGTEAF
TRBV20-1,TRBJ1-1,SASDPGGTEAF
TRBV10-3,TRBJ2-7,AISRSSYEQY
TRBV20-1,TRBJ1-5,SAAGQGAEQPQH
TRBV2,TRBJ2-7,ASSVGTGAEQY
TRBV25-1,TRBJ2-2,ASRRDSHTGELF
TRBV5-4,TRBJ1-1,ASSVGLNTEAF
TRBV10-3,TRBJ2-1,AISASGGTGDNEQF
TRBV7-9,TRBJ1-4,ASSHSGAKLF
TRBV29-1,TRBJ1-1,SVVQGSEAF
TRBV7-9,TRBJ2-7,ASSPRGRDEQY
TRBV6-5,TRBJ2-3,ASSSTGGVTDTQY
TRBV20-1,TRBJ1-6,SASDLGTGRSPLH
TRBV7-3,TRBJ2-7,ASSLNRDEQY
TRBV27,TRBJ2-7,ASSLSGTGGPYEQY
TRBV20-1,TRBJ2-5,SAPLARTQETQY
TRBV5-1,TRBJ2-3,ASSLVGQGASDTQY
TRBV10-3,TRBJ2-3,AIRLTASTDTQY
TRBV24-1,TRBJ2-3,ATSLGTDTDTQY
TRBV13,TRBJ2-1,ASSLGGGAKEQF
TRBV5-6,TRBJ1-2,ASSLKGDYGYT
TRBV27,TRBJ1-4,ASSLSGYDEKLF
TRBV7-6,TRBJ2-7,ASRNWKDYEQY
TRBV25-1,TRBJ1-1,ASILNTEAF
TRBV24-1,TRBJ2-1,ATSQGTNEQF
TRBV19,TRBJ1-6,ASSIASPERGNSPLH
TRBV19,TRBJ1-6,ASSTRNSPLH
TRBV20-1,TRBJ2-1,SAIPQTLSSYNEQF
TRBV5-1,TRBJ2-7,ASSLEGQGVDEQY
TRBV20-1,TRBJ1-3,SAVIDGNTIY
TRBV9,TRBJ1-1,ASSRDRGPTEAF
TRBV7-6,TRBJ1-2,ASSFFKGTNYGYT
TRBV24-1,TRBJ2-7,ATSRGQGRYEQY
TRBV11-2,TRBJ1-6,ASTHSNSPLH
TRBV7-6,TRBJ2-7,ASSLGSYQQY